A selection of T cell receptor beta chains follows, all from one sample in a study of Ad26.COV2.S vaccination and SARS-CoV-2 variants. Only in-frame clones appear in the TCRdb table, and some are missing; sequencing was by immunoSEQ multiplex PCR. The sample contains about 410,000 clones, less than 90% of which appear only once. The sample here was peripheral blood, taken in a trial of Ad26.COV2.S vaccine versus placebo. The receptors stem from a person aged 18-60 years who received the Ad26.COV2.S COVID-19 vaccine or a placebo. Each CDR3 is given with its conserved first and last residue. A D gene is named only where the DNA matches it firmly. Size values are once, few and many counts, or a class for expanded clones, and some rows have none.

>TRBV30|.|.|TRBJ1-2
TGTGCCTGGGTTGGGGTTGCAGGGCAGGATGGCTACACCTTC
CAWVGVAGQDGYTF
>TRBV7-2|TRBD1|.|TRBJ1-3
TGTGCCAGCAGCTTAGACATTGGGGACAGGGGGCCTGGAAACACCATATATTTT
CASSLDIGDRGPGNTIYF
>TRBV7-2|TRBD2|.|TRBJ2-7
TGTGCCAGCAGCCCTCCGGGACTAGCGGGGGCCCATTCCCGCGAGCAGTACTTC
CASSPPGLAGAHSREQYF
>TRBV5-8|.|once|TRBJ2-1
TGTGCCAGCAGCTTGGAGCAGTACAATGAGCAGTTCTTC
CASSLEQYNEQFF
>TRBV5-8|.|.|TRBJ2-2
TGTGCCAGCAGCTTGGTGTCAGGGGTGATAACCGGGGAGCTGTTTTTT
CASSLVSGVITGELFF
>TRBV4-1|.|.|TRBJ2-6
TGCGCCAGCAGCCAACCTCGGGAGGCCAACGTCCTGACTTTC
CASSQPREANVLTF
>TRBV5-1|TRBD1|.|TRBJ1-2
TGCGCCAGCAGCCCGACAGGGGGCTTTAACTATGGCTACACCTTC
CASSPTGGFNYGYTF
>TRBV6-5|.|few|TRBJ1-4
TGTGCCAGCTTAAGGGTCCTAAATGAAAAACTGTTTTTT
CASLRVLNEKLFF
>TRBV24-1|.|.|TRBJ1-2
TGTGCCACCAGTAATCCAGGGTCTGGCTACACCTTC
CATSNPGSGYTF
>TRBV4-1|TRBD1|.|TRBJ1-4
TGCGCCAGCAGCCAAGCCCAGGGGGCCTTTGAAAAACTGTTTTTT
CASSQAQGAFEKLFF
>TRBV7-9|.|.|TRBJ2-1
TGTGCCAGCAGCCTTCCGGGGGGCCAAAGGTTATACAATGAGCAGTTCTTC
CASSLPGGQRLYNEQFF
>TRBV9|.|.|TRBJ2-3
TGTGCCAGCATAGTCCCACGGGCCGCCAATACGCAGTATTTT
CASIVPRAANTQYF
>TRBV7-2|.|.|TRBJ2-2
TGTGCCAGCAGGAGAGGGGTGGAGAACACCGGGGAGCTGTTTTTT
CASRRGVENTGELFF
>TRBV4-1|TRBD1|.|TRBJ2-1
TGCGCCAGCAGTCAAGGAGACAGGGGGTACAATGAGCAGTTCTTC
CASSQGDRGYNEQFF
>TRBV27|TRBD1|.|TRBJ1-6
TGTGCCAGCAGACATGGGACAGGGAATTCACCCCTCCACTTT
CASRHGTGNSPLHF
>TRBV5-6|.|.|TRBJ1-5
TGTGCCAGCAGCTTGGGTCAGGGGAAGCCCCAGCATTTT
CASSLGQGKPQHF
>TRBV6-5|.|once|TRBJ1-1
TGTGCCAGCAAAGGTCCGAACACTGAAGCTTTCTTT
CASKGPNTEAFF
>TRBV18|.|.|TRBJ2-5
TGTGCCAGCTCACCACCGGAAAAAGAGACCCAGTACTTC
CASSPPEKETQYF
>TRBV19|TRBD1|.|TRBJ1-6
TGTGCCAGTAGTATCGCGGGGACAGGAGAGGATAATTCACCCCTCCACTTT
CASSIAGTGEDNSPLHF
>TRBV6-2/TRBV6-3|.|once|TRBJ2-2
TGTGCCAGCAGTCTTACAGGGTTCAACACCGGGGAGCTGTTTTTT
CASSLTGFNTGELFF
>TRBV6-1|TRBD2|.|TRBJ2-5
TGTGCCAGCAGTGAAAACATCCCAACTAGCGGGGGCCAAGAGACCCAGTACTTC
CASSENIPTSGGQETQYF
>TRBV30|TRBD2|.|TRBJ2-2
TGTGCCTGCAGTACTAGCGGGGGGGCCGACGGGGAGCTGTTTTTT
CACSTSGGADGELFF
>TRBV7-9|.|.|TRBJ1-5
TGTGCCAGCAGCCCGGACAGAATTCAGCCCCAGCATTTT
CASSPDRIQPQHF
>TRBV28|.|once|TRBJ1-2
TGTGCCAGCAGTGAATCAGGGGTGGCAAACTATGGCTACACCTTC
CASSESGVANYGYTF
>TRBV13|.|.|TRBJ2-7
TGTGCCAGCAGCCCCCAGCGGGCCTACGAGCAGTACTTC
CASSPQRAYEQYF
>TRBV27|.|.|TRBJ2-3
TGTGCCAGCAGTTTCGCCAGGGTGGATACGCAGTATTTT
CASSFARVDTQYF
>TRBV30|.|.|TRBJ2-7
TGTGCCTGGAAATCGAAGGGCGGAGAGCAGTACTTC
CAWKSKGGEQYF
>TRBV5-4|.|.|TRBJ2-7
TGTGCCAGCAGCTTGGCCCTGGGGCACAGCTCCTACGAGCAGTACTTC
CASSLALGHSSYEQYF
>TRBV5-1|.|.|TRBJ1-4
TGCGCCAGCAGCTCAGGCAGCGTCGAAAAACTGTTTTTT
CASSSGSVEKLFF
>TRBV10-2|TRBD2|.|TRBJ2-1
TGCGCCAGCACCCCAGCGGGGGGACTGGATGAGCAGTTCTTC
CASTPAGGLDEQFF
>TRBV11-2|.|.|TRBJ2-4
TGTGCCAGCAGCCCACTCATGACAAAGATTCAGTACTTC
CASSPLMTKIQYF
>TRBV2|.|.|TRBJ1-3
TGTGCCAGCAGTGAAGGTCTTGGAGGAAACACCATATATTTT
CASSEGLGGNTIYF
>TRBV3-1/TRBV3-2|TRBD2|.|TRBJ2-4
TGTGCCAGCAGCCACGCCCTAGCGGGGGGACAAAACATTCAGTACTTC
CASSHALAGGQNIQYF
>TRBV5-5|.|.|TRBJ2-1
TGTGCCAGCAGCTTGAGGTACAATGAGCAGTTCTTC
CASSLRYNEQFF
>TRBV5-4|.|.|TRBJ2-2
TGTGCCAGCAGCTTCCAGACTAGGCGACGCACCGGGGAGCTGTTTTTT
CASSFQTRRRTGELFF
>TRBV7-9|.|.|TRBJ1-2
TGTGCCAGCAGCTTAACGGACGGTCAGGGCTACACCTTC
CASSLTDGQGYTF
>TRBV19|.|.|TRBJ1-1
TGTGCCAGTAGTATTGGGTTGGGAGTATCCAACACTGAAGCTTTCTTT
CASSIGLGVSNTEAFF
>TRBV19|.|few|TRBJ2-5
TGTGCCAGTAGTATAGCCGATACGGGCTTTCAAGAGACCCAGTACTTC
CASSIADTGFQETQYF
>TRBV5-6|.|.|TRBJ1-2
TGTGCCAGCAGCTCCTGGGGCGCCAGTCTTAACTATGGCTACACCTTC
CASSSWGASLNYGYTF
>TRBV19|.|.|TRBJ1-1
TGTGCCAGTAGTTTTTTTGAGACAGAGAACACTGAAGCTTTCTTT
CASSFFETENTEAFF
>TRBV6-1|.|.|TRBJ1-1
TGTGCCAGCAGTGAATGGGGGGTGGACACTGAAGCTTTCTTT
CASSEWGVDTEAFF
>TRBV6-6|TRBD2|.|TRBJ2-5
TGTGCCAGCAGAGGGACTAGCGGCCAAGAGACCCAGTACTTC
CASRGTSGQETQYF
>TRBV4-1|.|.|TRBJ1-3
TGCGCCAGCAGCCAATTACAGAACACTGGAAACACCATATATTTT
CASSQLQNTGNTIYF
>TRBV4-1|TRBD1|once|TRBJ1-5
TGCGCCAGCAGCCATCTCCCGGGACAGGGGATGAATCAGCCCCAGCATTTT
CASSHLPGQGMNQPQHF
>TRBV12-3/TRBV12-4|.|.|TRBJ1-1
TGTGCCAGCAGCGGTACAGGGTACACTGAAGCTTTCTTT
CASSGTGYTEAFF
>TRBV11-2|TRBD2|.|TRBJ2-3
TGTGCCAGCAGCTTAGGCCTAGCGGGTAGAAGCACAGATACGCAGTATTTT
CASSLGLAGRSTDTQYF
>TRBV7-2|.|.|TRBJ2-3
TGTGCCAGCAGCCCCGCCGGGGCCCGGCTGGATACGCAGTATTTT
CASSPAGARLDTQYF
>TRBV5-8|TRBD1|few|TRBJ1-2
TGTGCCAGCAGCTTGGAGGGGACAGGACATCCCTATGGCTACACCTTC
CASSLEGTGHPYGYTF
>TRBV10-3|TRBD2|.|TRBJ2-7
TGTGCCAGCGCGGGTAGCGGGGGAAACTACGAGCAGTACTTC
CASAGSGGNYEQYF